The clone carrying this T cell receptor beta chain occurred many times. This entry is derived from a study of human T cells and chemical hapten exposure. TCRdb itself ran the RACE reads through MiXCR, one entry per CDR3 protein. The data show over 45,000 distinct CDR3 sequences, 9.3% seen once. Time point described: patch test 1, 2 weeks after DPC sensitization. Treatment given: therapeutic diphenylcyclopropenone sensitization with weekly scalp DPC. The clonotype was recovered from a woman in her forties with alopecia areata. Some clones in this sample may be carry-over from other donors' samples. The sample here was whole blood, taken in connection with sensitization to the hapten diphenylcyclopropenone (DPC).

CDR3 sequence reads: CASSYMDATNEKLFF. CDR3 nucleotides: TGTGCCAGTAGTTACATGGATGCAACTAATGAAAAACTGTTTTTT. J is TRBJ1-4 and V is TRBV19, with unresolved D. V was clipped by 5 bases and J by 0 bases, with 10 bases between them. Germline loops: CDR1 LNHDA, CDR2 SQIVND (reference sequence). The length of the CDR3 is 15 residues.